Listed below are T cell receptor beta chains from one sample, sequenced in a study of STAT5B mutations in CD4+ large granular lymphocyte leukemia. Libraries were prepared by immunoSEQ multiplex PCR; TCRdb keeps only in-frame clonotypes and omits some of them. This table has 30,000 to 35,000 clones, roughly three quarters appearing once. Input material: CD4+ T cells from blood buffy coats. Receptors originate from a human donor in good health. Each CDR3 is given with its conserved first and last residue. The D gene is left open where the match is weak. The size field is filled for only some rows; it gives once, few, many or a size class.

TRBV5-4	TRBJ1-1	TRBD1	once	CASSSARDRGNTEAFF	TGTGCCAGCAGCTCTGCGAGGGACAGGGGGAACACTGAAGCTTTCTTT
TRBV7-9	TRBJ2-1	TRBD1	few	CASSSDRGPYNEQFF	TGTGCCAGCAGCTCGGACAGGGGGCCGTACAATGAGCAGTTCTTC
TRBV7-8	TRBJ2-2	TRBD1	.	CASSLHGQANTGELFF	TGTGCCAGCAGCCTTCACGGACAGGCGAACACCGGGGAGCTGTTTTTT
TRBV9	TRBJ1-4	.	.	CASSSGATNEKLFF	TGTGCCAGCAGCTCGGGGGCAACTAATGAAAAACTGTTTTTT
TRBV19	TRBJ2-7	TRBD2	few	CASSINSGGSYEQYF	TGTGCCAGTAGTATAAACAGCGGGGGATCCTACGAGCAGTACTTC
TRBV29-1	TRBJ1-1	.	few	CSVRAGNTEAFF	TGCAGCGTTAGGGCAGGGAACACTGAAGCTTTCTTT
TRBV7-2	TRBJ1-1	.	few	CASSSQGFGTEAFF	TGTGCCAGCAGCTCACAGGGTTTCGGCACTGAAGCTTTCTTT
TRBV4-3	TRBJ2-3	.	once	CASSPRRGASGTDTQYF	TGCGCCAGCAGCCCCCGTCGGGGTGCCTCGGGCACAGATACGCAGTATTTT
TRBV29-1	TRBJ2-5	.	.	CSVGKVETQYF	TGCAGCGTGGGTAAGGTTGAGACCCAGTACTTC
TRBV7-2	TRBJ1-1	.	.	CASSLNSVNTEAFF	TGTGCCAGCAGCTTAAATAGTGTGAACACTGAAGCTTTCTTT
TRBV28	TRBJ2-7	.	.	CASKIGGEGFYEQYF	TGTGCCAGCAAGATTGGCGGGGAAGGGTTTTACGAGCAGTACTTC
TRBV6-5	TRBJ1-1	.	.	CASSYMGGMNTEAFF	TGTGCCAGCAGTTATATGGGGGGTATGAACACTGAAGCTTTCTTT
TRBV11-3	TRBJ2-3	.	.	CASSLVPNDAQYF	TGTGCCAGCAGCTTAGTTCCCAATGATGCGCAGTATTTT
TRBV10-1	TRBJ2-1	.	few	CASSRGSAEQFF	TGCGCCAGCAGCCGGGGTTCTGCTGAGCAGTTCTTC
TRBV7-2	TRBJ1-2	TRBD1	.	CASSYGTGDGYTF	TGTGCCAGCAGCTACGGGACAGGGGATGGCTACACCTTC
TRBV7-2	TRBJ2-5	TRBD2	.	CASSSGTSGGETQYF	TGTGCCAGCAGCTCCGGGACTAGCGGGGGGGAGACCCAGTACTTC
TRBV4-2	TRBJ1-1	.	few	CASSQGGRAEAFF	TGTGCCAGCAGCCAGGGGGGGCGCGCTGAAGCTTTCTTT
TRBV7-8	TRBJ2-6	.	.	CASSLGSSGANVLTF	TGTGCCAGCAGCTTAGGGAGCTCTGGGGCCAACGTCCTGACTTTC
TRBV7-6	TRBJ1-1	.	few	CASSSQDGITEAFF	TGTGCCAGCAGCTCTCAGGACGGGATAACTGAAGCTTTCTTT
TRBV2	TRBJ1-1	.	.	CASSDQGGIGAEAFF	TGTGCCAGCAGTGATCAGGGCGGTATTGGAGCTGAAGCTTTCTTT
TRBV7-2	TRBJ2-3	TRBD1	.	CASSWDRGTDTQYF	TGTGCCAGCAGCTGGGACAGGGGCACAGATACGCAGTATTTT
TRBV2	TRBJ2-1	TRBD1	few	CASRIGQGPDEQFF	TGTGCCAGCAGGATTGGACAGGGTCCGGATGAGCAGTTCTTC
TRBV29-1	TRBJ1-1	TRBD1	.	CSVADRLHTEAFF	TGCAGCGTTGCGGACAGGCTGCACACTGAAGCTTTCTTT
TRBV19	TRBJ1-2	.	.	CASSIGPTGIYGYTF	TGTGCCAGTAGTATAGGACCGACGGGGATCTATGGCTACACCTTC
TRBV29-1	TRBJ2-7	.	.	CSVRQELGSYEQYF	TGCAGCGTGCGACAGGAGTTGGGTTCCTACGAGCAGTACTTC
TRBV2	TRBJ2-1	TRBD1	.	CASLQGDVSYNEQFF	TGTGCCAGCCTACAGGGGGATGTCTCCTACAATGAGCAGTTCTTC